A selection of T cell receptor beta chains follows, all from one sample in a study of blood T cells in healthy people across ages. TCRdb re-analysed the 5' RACE reads in MiXCR, keeping a single row per CDR3 protein. The table has 710,000 or so distinct CDR3 sequences, approximately 29% seen once. Sequencing was carried out using blood. These receptors came from an elderly woman in good health. CDR3s include the opening cysteine and the closing phenylalanine or tryptophan. A D gene is named only where the DNA matches it firmly. A clone size is listed for some rows: how often the clone was seen (once, few, many), or a class if it is expanded.

v_call,d_call,j_call,clone_size,cdr3_aa,cdr3_nt
TRBV7-2,TRBD1,TRBJ2-7,many,CASSIRDRIYEQYF,TGTGCCAGCAGCATCCGGGACAGGATCTACGAGCAGTACTTC
TRBV7-9,NA,TRBJ1-1,NA,CASSQLRVNTEAFF,TGTGCCAGCAGCCAGCTCAGGGTGAACACTGAAGCTTTCTTT
TRBV7-6,NA,TRBJ2-2,NA,CASSLGSGIANTGELFF,TGTGCCAGCAGCTTAGGCTCCGGAATCGCGAACACCGGGGAGCTGTTTTTT
TRBV20-1,TRBD1,TRBJ2-4,NA,CSAPRAPGQHLAKNIQYF,TGCAGTGCTCCCCGGGCCCCGGGACAGCACTTAGCCAAAAACATTCAGTACTTC
TRBV7-2,TRBD1,TRBJ2-7,many,CASSLTGGLYEQYF,TGTGCCAGCAGTCTGACAGGGGGCCTTTACGAGCAGTACTTC
TRBV5-1,TRBD1,TRBJ2-1,once,CASTETNTGGEQFF,TGCGCCAGCACCGAGACGAATACAGGGGGCGAGCAGTTCTTC
TRBV5-1,TRBD1,TRBJ2-2,few,CASSHRGGQGTNTGELFF,TGCGCCAGCAGTCACCGGGGAGGACAGGGGACAAACACCGGGGAGCTGTTTTTT
TRBV6-2/TRBV6-3,NA,TRBJ2-3,NA,CASRTRDRRGDTQYF,TGTGCCAGCAGGACACGGGACCGCCGGGGAGATACGCAGTATTTT
TRBV5-5,NA,TRBJ2-7,NA,CASSLDHRVSTYEQYF,TGTGCCAGCAGCTTGGACCACCGGGTAAGCACCTACGAGCAGTACTTC
TRBV20-1,TRBD1,TRBJ2-2,NA,CSADRGLAGELFF,TGCAGTGCCGACAGGGGTTTGGCCGGGGAGCTGTTTTTT
TRBV5-4,NA,TRBJ2-5,many,CASSLLGQTQYF,TGTGCCAGCAGCTTGCTCGGCCAGACCCAGTACTTC
TRBV30,TRBD1,TRBJ2-2,few,CAWSPLDRGTGELFF,TGTGCCTGGAGTCCACTGGACAGGGGAACCGGGGAGCTGTTTTTT
TRBV30,TRBD1,TRBJ1-5,few,CAWEEQGASNQPQHF,TGTGCCTGGGAAGAGCAGGGGGCGAGCAATCAGCCCCAGCATTTT
TRBV6-2/TRBV6-3,NA,TRBJ2-5,few,CASSYSVAGKYF,TGTGCCAGCAGTTACTCGGTGGCAGGGAAGTACTTC
TRBV6-1,NA,TRBJ2-2,few,CASCQVSNTGELFF,TGTGCCAGCTGCCAGGTTTCCAACACCGGGGAGCTGTTTTTT
TRBV11-2,NA,TRBJ2-2,few,CASSPPGGLGERFF,TGTGCCAGCAGCCCTCCGGGGGGCCTCGGGGAGCGGTTTTTT
TRBV20-1,TRBD1,TRBJ1-2,many,CSARGDRSNYGYTF,TGCAGTGCTAGGGGGGACAGGTCTAACTATGGCTACACCTTC
TRBV28,NA,TRBJ2-5,many,CASTARETQYF,TGTGCCAGCACCGCCCGGGAGACCCAGTACTTC
TRBV5-6,TRBD1,TRBJ2-1,many,CASSWTGTAYNEQFF,TGTGCCAGCAGCTGGACCGGGACAGCATACAATGAGCAGTTCTTC
TRBV4-2,TRBD1,TRBJ1-1,many,CASNRQGALDEAFF,TGTGCCAGCAACAGACAGGGGGCGCTGGACGAAGCTTTCTTT
TRBV11-2,TRBD2,TRBJ2-1,NA,CASSLEPLAGVEGEQFF,TGTGCCAGCAGCTTAGAGCCGCTAGCGGGAGTTGAAGGAGAGCAGTTCTTC
TRBV9,NA,TRBJ2-3,NA,CASSIGGAYTQYF,TGTGCCAGCAGTATAGGGGGGGCCTATACGCAGTATTTT
TRBV6-6,TRBD1,TRBJ1-1,many,CATSTGGFWAFF,TGTGCCACCTCGACAGGGGGCTTTTGGGCTTTCTTT
TRBV5-1,NA,TRBJ2-4,many,CASSWYGQNIQYF,TGCGCCAGCAGCTGGTACGGGCAAAACATTCAGTACTTC
TRBV7-2,TRBD2,TRBJ2-3,many,CASSLTSGSWDTQYF,TGTGCCAGCAGCCTGACTAGCGGATCTTGGGATACGCAGTATTTT
TRBV4-1,NA,TRBJ2-7,many,CASSQVGAPNTYEQYF,TGCGCCAGCAGCCAAGTGGGGGCACCAAATACGTACGAGCAGTACTTC
TRBV12-3/TRBV12-4,NA,TRBJ1-5,many,CASSAKRVRQPQHF,TGTGCCAGCAGTGCTAAAAGGGTTCGGCAGCCCCAGCATTTT
TRBV28,NA,TRBJ2-3,many,CASSSHGTLEDTQYF,TGTGCCAGCAGTTCACACGGGACGCTCGAGGATACGCAGTATTTT
TRBV28,NA,TRBJ2-6,NA,CASSLPGRNPEGPGANVLTF,TGTGCCAGCAGTCTCCCGGGCCGGAATCCCGAAGGGCCTGGGGCCAACGTCCTGACTTTC
TRBV6-6,TRBD1,TRBJ1-5,few,CASSFALRTGSNQPQHF,TGTGCCAGCAGTTTCGCCCTGAGGACAGGGAGCAATCAGCCCCAGCATTTT
TRBV12-3/TRBV12-4,NA,TRBJ1-5,few,CASSLGDYSNQPQHF,TGTGCCAGCAGTTTAGGGGATTATAGCAATCAGCCCCAGCATTTT
TRBV28,NA,TRBJ1-1,few,CASRLTGSTEAFF,TGTGCCAGCAGACTTACAGGGAGCACTGAAGCTTTCTTT
TRBV25-1,NA,TRBJ1-4,few,CASSEQGINEKLFF,TGTGCCAGCAGTGAGCAGGGCATTAATGAAAAACTGTTTTTT
TRBV7-3,TRBD1,TRBJ2-3,NA,CASSRTGRQDTQYF,TGTGCCAGCAGCCGGACAGGGCGACAGGATACGCAGTATTTT
TRBV7-2,NA,TRBJ2-6,many,CASTLYLRGTGANVLTF,TGTGCCAGCACCTTGTACCTGAGGGGGACGGGGGCCAACGTCCTGACTTTC
TRBV4-1,NA,TRBJ1-5,many,CASSQEATVNQPQHF,TGCGCCAGCAGCCAAGAGGCGACAGTCAATCAGCCCCAGCATTTT
TRBV7-9,NA,TRBJ2-5,NA,CASSRLDAVQETQYF,TGTGCCAGCAGTAGGCTCGACGCGGTTCAAGAGACCCAGTACTTC
TRBV5-1,TRBD2,TRBJ2-1,once,CASSLAPSGGIEQFF,TGCGCCAGCAGCTTGGCCCCTAGCGGGGGGATTGAGCAGTTCTTC
TRBV20-1,TRBD2,TRBJ2-1,NA,CSARDSSGGHNEQFF,TGCAGTGCTAGAGACTCCAGCGGGGGCCACAATGAGCAGTTCTTC
TRBV7-2,NA,TRBJ1-4,many,CASSLWGRREKLFF,TGTGCCAGCAGCCTATGGGGGAGGCGGGAAAAACTGTTTTTT
TRBV10-3,TRBD1,TRBJ1-1,few,CAISDATGGTAEAFF,TGTGCCATCAGTGATGCGACAGGGGGAACGGCTGAAGCTTTCTTT
TRBV12-3/TRBV12-4,NA,TRBJ2-7,many,CASSLRQALSYEQYF,TGTGCCAGCAGTTTGCGACAGGCCCTTTCCTACGAGCAGTACTTC
TRBV5-1,NA,TRBJ2-1,many,CASSPDRVGGNEQFF,TGCGCCAGCAGCCCCGACAGGGTCGGGGGCAATGAGCAGTTCTTC
TRBV4-3,NA,TRBJ1-1,many,CASSQDWGRTEAFF,TGCGCCAGCAGCCAAGATTGGGGTAGGACTGAAGCTTTCTTT
TRBV11-2,NA,TRBJ1-5,once,CASSSSEGQPQHF,TGTGCCAGCAGCTCTTCGGAGGGCCAGCCCCAGCATTTT
TRBV9,NA,TRBJ2-5,NA,CASSVAGDEKTQYF,TGTGCCAGCAGCGTAGCAGGGGACGAGAAGACCCAGTACTTC